A selection of T cell receptor beta chains follows, all from one sample in a study of radiotherapy plus CTLA-4 blockade in lung cancer. The repertoire was sequenced with immunoSEQ multiplex PCR; TCRdb's copy has only in-frame clones and lacks some. The sample contains around 77,000 clones, roughly 70% of which appear only once. The material was peripheral blood, obtained from a patient treated with radiotherapy plus ipilimumab. The source of these receptors is a human donor with non-small cell lung cancer whose response to radiotherapy plus ipilimumab could not be evaluated. Each CDR3 is given with its conserved first and last residue. Fields, in order: clone size, J gene, V gene, D gene, CDR3 DNA, CDR3 protein. A D gene is named only where the DNA matches it firmly. Size is omitted from some rows. Given values are once, few, many or a class for expanded clones.

size: .; J: TRBJ2-5; V: TRBV6-5; D: .; DNA: TGTGCCAGCAGTTACTTTCGGACTCGATCGGATGAGACCCAGTACTTC; CDR3: CASSYFRTRSDETQYF
size: once; J: TRBJ2-1; V: TRBV19; D: TRBD2; DNA: TGTGCCAGTAGTCCCCGACTAGCGGGTCTGAGCTCCTACAATGAGCAGTTCTTC; CDR3: CASSPRLAGLSSYNEQFF
size: once; J: TRBJ2-2; V: TRBV2; D: .; DNA: TGTGCCAGCAGTGAACTAGCGATCGCCGGGGAGCTGTTTTTT; CDR3: CASSELAIAGELFF
size: .; J: TRBJ1-1; V: TRBV6-1; D: .; DNA: TGTGCCAGCAGTTCCCCAGGGTTTGCTGAAGCTTTCTTT; CDR3: CASSSPGFAEAFF
size: once; J: TRBJ1-2; V: TRBV4-1; D: .; DNA: TGCGCCAGCAGCCAATCTGAGGCAGTCTCTGGCTACACCTTC; CDR3: CASSQSEAVSGYTF
size: .; J: TRBJ1-3; V: TRBV5-6; D: .; DNA: TGTGCCAGCAGCTCCCCCGGGACTGGAAACACCATATATTTT; CDR3: CASSSPGTGNTIYF
size: .; J: TRBJ1-1; V: TRBV2; D: TRBD1; DNA: TGTGCCAGCAGGGGACAGGGGACAACTGAAGCTTTCTTT; CDR3: CASRGQGTTEAFF
size: .; J: TRBJ2-3; V: TRBV27; D: TRBD1; DNA: TGTGCCAGCAGTTTTACCGGGACAGGCAATCAGCCCCAGTATTTT; CDR3: CASSFTGTGNQPQYF
size: .; J: TRBJ1-2; V: TRBV9; D: TRBD1; DNA: TGTGCCAGCAGCGGCCAAGGGACAGGGTATTATGGCTACACCTTC; CDR3: CASSGQGTGYYGYTF
size: .; J: TRBJ1-2; V: TRBV11-2; D: .; DNA: TGTGCCAGCAGCTTACAGGGTTCAAGCGGCTACACCTTC; CDR3: CASSLQGSSGYTF
size: .; J: TRBJ1-1; V: TRBV5-6; D: .; DNA: TGTGCCAGCAGCCCGGGGGGCACTGAAGCTTTCTTT; CDR3: CASSPGGTEAFF
size: .; J: TRBJ2-3; V: TRBV5-1; D: TRBD2; DNA: TGCGCCAGCAGCTTGGGGACTAGCGGGGCCGGAGGTACGCAGTATTTT; CDR3: CASSLGTSGAGGTQYF
size: .; J: TRBJ1-4; V: TRBV7-8; D: .; DNA: TGTGCCAGCAGCTCCACCCTGGTAGATGAGGGTGAAAAACTGTTTTTT; CDR3: CASSSTLVDEGEKLFF
size: .; J: TRBJ2-7; V: TRBV9; D: .; DNA: TGTGCCAGCAGCGCCGGGTTGGCGGGGTACGAGCAGTACTTC; CDR3: CASSAGLAGYEQYF
size: once; J: TRBJ1-2; V: TRBV28; D: .; DNA: TGTGCCAGCAGTTTAGACAGGATCTTC; CDR3: CASSLDRIF
size: once; J: TRBJ2-1; V: TRBV7-3; D: TRBD2; DNA: TGTGCCAGCAGCCCAGGACTAGCGGGAGTAGGGGAGCAGTTCTTC; CDR3: CASSPGLAGVGEQFF
size: once; J: TRBJ2-1; V: TRBV27; D: TRBD2; DNA: TGTGCCAGCAGTTTATCCGAGTACCCCTTCCGGACTAGCTTATACAATGAGCAGTTCTTC; CDR3: CASSLSEYPFRTSLYNEQFF
size: .; J: TRBJ2-1; V: TRBV11-1; D: .; DNA: TGTGCCAGCAGCTTAGCCTCGGCGGGGGAGCAGTTCTTC; CDR3: CASSLASAGEQFF
size: .; J: TRBJ2-3; V: TRBV4-1; D: .; DNA: TGCGCCAGCAGCCAAGATCCCCGACGGGGAGCTACCCGCACAGATACGCAGTATTTT; CDR3: CASSQDPRRGATRTDTQYF
size: .; J: TRBJ2-1; V: TRBV7-2; D: .; DNA: TGTGCCAGCAGCTTAGCGTTTAATGCGGCCTACAATGAGCAGTTCTTC; CDR3: CASSLAFNAAYNEQFF
size: .; J: TRBJ2-7; V: TRBV6-1; D: .; DNA: TGTGCCAGCAGTGATAACATAAACTACGAGCAGTACTTC; CDR3: CASSDNINYEQYF
size: .; J: TRBJ2-3; V: TRBV10-1; D: TRBD1; DNA: TGCGCCAGCAGTGAGACAGGGGGCCGGAGAGATACGCAGTATTTT; CDR3: CASSETGGRRDTQYF
size: .; J: TRBJ2-3; V: TRBV5-1; D: TRBD2; DNA: TGCGCCAGCAGCTTGGTGGCGGGGGGGCCCACAGATACGCAGTATTTT; CDR3: CASSLVAGGPTDTQYF
size: .; J: TRBJ2-7; V: TRBV5-8; D: TRBD2; DNA: TGTGCCAGCAGCCTGGGGACTAGCGGGAGTGCTGACGAGCAGTACTTC; CDR3: CASSLGTSGSADEQYF
size: .; J: TRBJ2-3; V: TRBV6-5; D: .; DNA: TGTGCCAGCAGTTACTCGAGAGGGAGACGCACAGATACGCAGTATTTT; CDR3: CASSYSRGRRTDTQYF
size: .; J: TRBJ2-5; V: TRBV6-4; D: .; DNA: TGTGCCAGCAGTGACGGACCAGGGGACCAAGAGACCCAGTACTTC; CDR3: CASSDGPGDQETQYF
size: once; J: TRBJ1-2; V: TRBV28; D: TRBD1; DNA: TGTGCCAGCAGTTTAAGACAGGGTCAGAGCTATGGCTACACCTTC; CDR3: CASSLRQGQSYGYTF
size: .; J: TRBJ2-3; V: TRBV7-2; D: TRBD1; DNA: TGTGCCAGCAAGGGACAGGCGACCACAGATACGCAGTATTTT; CDR3: CASKGQATTDTQYF
size: once; J: TRBJ2-1; V: TRBV13; D: .; DNA: TGTGCCAGCAGCTTACTCACAGGGTTTTTTTACAATGAGCAGTTCTTC; CDR3: CASSLLTGFFYNEQFF
size: .; J: TRBJ2-3; V: TRBV7-3; D: TRBD2; DNA: TGTGCCAGCAGCCTCGACCCTAGCGGGAGTGGGGCAGATACGCAGTATTTT; CDR3: CASSLDPSGSGADTQYF
size: .; J: TRBJ2-2; V: TRBV9; D: TRBD2; DNA: TGTGCCAGCAGCGTAGCCATAGCGGGAGGGAACACCGGGGAGCTGTTTTTT; CDR3: CASSVAIAGGNTGELFF
size: .; J: TRBJ1-5; V: TRBV2; D: .; DNA: TGTGCCAGCAGTCACAGGGATGGGAATCAGCCCCAGCATTTT; CDR3: CASSHRDGNQPQHF
size: .; J: TRBJ2-7; V: TRBV7-3; D: .; DNA: TGTGCCAGCAGCTTACAGGGGGGATCTTCCTACGAGCAGTACTTC; CDR3: CASSLQGGSSYEQYF
size: .; J: TRBJ1-4; V: TRBV2; D: .; DNA: TGTGCCAGCAGCCCCTCGGAGCTAAGTAATGAAAAACTGTTTTTT; CDR3: CASSPSELSNEKLFF
size: .; J: TRBJ2-1; V: TRBV6-5; D: TRBD2; DNA: TGTGCCAGCAGCTTAGCGGGGGCCCACAATGAGCAGTTCTTC; CDR3: CASSLAGAHNEQFF
size: .; J: TRBJ2-7; V: TRBV4-1; D: TRBD1; DNA: TGCGCCAGCAGCCAAGATCGGGCAGGGGGATCCTACGAGCAGTACTTC; CDR3: CASSQDRAGGSYEQYF
size: .; J: TRBJ2-7; V: TRBV6-5; D: TRBD2; DNA: TGTGCCAGCAGTCCCGTTACTAGCGGGAGGCGCGAGCAGTACTTC; CDR3: CASSPVTSGRREQYF
size: few; J: TRBJ1-1; V: TRBV4-1; D: TRBD1; DNA: TGCGCCAGCAGCCAAACGCCCCGGTGGGGACAGCAGAACACTGAAGCTTTCTTT; CDR3: CASSQTPRWGQQNTEAFF
size: once; J: TRBJ2-2; V: TRBV19; D: .; DNA: TGTGCCACCCGAGAGGGATACTCGAACACCGGGGAGCTGTTTTTT; CDR3: CATREGYSNTGELFF
size: .; J: TRBJ2-2; V: TRBV4-3; D: .; DNA: TGCGCCAGCAGCCCGATGACCGGGGGTAACACCGGGGAGCTGTTTTTT; CDR3: CASSPMTGGNTGELFF
size: .; J: TRBJ2-7; V: TRBV7-6; D: TRBD2; DNA: TGTGCCAGCAGCTTAGAGGCTAGCGGGACGACCTACGAGCAGTACTTC; CDR3: CASSLEASGTTYEQYF
size: .; J: TRBJ2-1; V: TRBV5-1; D: TRBD2; DNA: TGCGCCAGCAGGTGGCGAGCGGGATACAATGAGCAGTTCTTC; CDR3: CASRWRAGYNEQFF
size: .; J: TRBJ2-2; V: TRBV28; D: .; DNA: TGTGCCAGCAGTTTCATCTTTCGCCGGGTGAACACCGGGGAGCTGTTTTTT; CDR3: CASSFIFRRVNTGELFF
size: .; J: TRBJ1-4; V: TRBV6-5; D: .; DNA: TGTGCCAGCAGTTACAGGGGGGGCGGAGGAAGGGAAAAACTGTTTTTT; CDR3: CASSYRGGGGREKLFF
size: few; J: TRBJ1-1; V: TRBV5-4; D: .; DNA: TGTGCCAGCAGCTTTAGAGCTTTCTTT; CDR3: CASSFRAFF
size: .; J: TRBJ2-3; V: TRBV18; D: TRBD2; DNA: TGTGCCAGCTCAGGACTAGCGGCGCAGTATTTT; CDR3: CASSGLAAQYF
size: .; J: TRBJ1-3; V: TRBV21-1; D: .; DNA: TGTGCCAGCAGCGCAGGGCAAAACACCATATATTTT; CDR3: CASSAGQNTIYF